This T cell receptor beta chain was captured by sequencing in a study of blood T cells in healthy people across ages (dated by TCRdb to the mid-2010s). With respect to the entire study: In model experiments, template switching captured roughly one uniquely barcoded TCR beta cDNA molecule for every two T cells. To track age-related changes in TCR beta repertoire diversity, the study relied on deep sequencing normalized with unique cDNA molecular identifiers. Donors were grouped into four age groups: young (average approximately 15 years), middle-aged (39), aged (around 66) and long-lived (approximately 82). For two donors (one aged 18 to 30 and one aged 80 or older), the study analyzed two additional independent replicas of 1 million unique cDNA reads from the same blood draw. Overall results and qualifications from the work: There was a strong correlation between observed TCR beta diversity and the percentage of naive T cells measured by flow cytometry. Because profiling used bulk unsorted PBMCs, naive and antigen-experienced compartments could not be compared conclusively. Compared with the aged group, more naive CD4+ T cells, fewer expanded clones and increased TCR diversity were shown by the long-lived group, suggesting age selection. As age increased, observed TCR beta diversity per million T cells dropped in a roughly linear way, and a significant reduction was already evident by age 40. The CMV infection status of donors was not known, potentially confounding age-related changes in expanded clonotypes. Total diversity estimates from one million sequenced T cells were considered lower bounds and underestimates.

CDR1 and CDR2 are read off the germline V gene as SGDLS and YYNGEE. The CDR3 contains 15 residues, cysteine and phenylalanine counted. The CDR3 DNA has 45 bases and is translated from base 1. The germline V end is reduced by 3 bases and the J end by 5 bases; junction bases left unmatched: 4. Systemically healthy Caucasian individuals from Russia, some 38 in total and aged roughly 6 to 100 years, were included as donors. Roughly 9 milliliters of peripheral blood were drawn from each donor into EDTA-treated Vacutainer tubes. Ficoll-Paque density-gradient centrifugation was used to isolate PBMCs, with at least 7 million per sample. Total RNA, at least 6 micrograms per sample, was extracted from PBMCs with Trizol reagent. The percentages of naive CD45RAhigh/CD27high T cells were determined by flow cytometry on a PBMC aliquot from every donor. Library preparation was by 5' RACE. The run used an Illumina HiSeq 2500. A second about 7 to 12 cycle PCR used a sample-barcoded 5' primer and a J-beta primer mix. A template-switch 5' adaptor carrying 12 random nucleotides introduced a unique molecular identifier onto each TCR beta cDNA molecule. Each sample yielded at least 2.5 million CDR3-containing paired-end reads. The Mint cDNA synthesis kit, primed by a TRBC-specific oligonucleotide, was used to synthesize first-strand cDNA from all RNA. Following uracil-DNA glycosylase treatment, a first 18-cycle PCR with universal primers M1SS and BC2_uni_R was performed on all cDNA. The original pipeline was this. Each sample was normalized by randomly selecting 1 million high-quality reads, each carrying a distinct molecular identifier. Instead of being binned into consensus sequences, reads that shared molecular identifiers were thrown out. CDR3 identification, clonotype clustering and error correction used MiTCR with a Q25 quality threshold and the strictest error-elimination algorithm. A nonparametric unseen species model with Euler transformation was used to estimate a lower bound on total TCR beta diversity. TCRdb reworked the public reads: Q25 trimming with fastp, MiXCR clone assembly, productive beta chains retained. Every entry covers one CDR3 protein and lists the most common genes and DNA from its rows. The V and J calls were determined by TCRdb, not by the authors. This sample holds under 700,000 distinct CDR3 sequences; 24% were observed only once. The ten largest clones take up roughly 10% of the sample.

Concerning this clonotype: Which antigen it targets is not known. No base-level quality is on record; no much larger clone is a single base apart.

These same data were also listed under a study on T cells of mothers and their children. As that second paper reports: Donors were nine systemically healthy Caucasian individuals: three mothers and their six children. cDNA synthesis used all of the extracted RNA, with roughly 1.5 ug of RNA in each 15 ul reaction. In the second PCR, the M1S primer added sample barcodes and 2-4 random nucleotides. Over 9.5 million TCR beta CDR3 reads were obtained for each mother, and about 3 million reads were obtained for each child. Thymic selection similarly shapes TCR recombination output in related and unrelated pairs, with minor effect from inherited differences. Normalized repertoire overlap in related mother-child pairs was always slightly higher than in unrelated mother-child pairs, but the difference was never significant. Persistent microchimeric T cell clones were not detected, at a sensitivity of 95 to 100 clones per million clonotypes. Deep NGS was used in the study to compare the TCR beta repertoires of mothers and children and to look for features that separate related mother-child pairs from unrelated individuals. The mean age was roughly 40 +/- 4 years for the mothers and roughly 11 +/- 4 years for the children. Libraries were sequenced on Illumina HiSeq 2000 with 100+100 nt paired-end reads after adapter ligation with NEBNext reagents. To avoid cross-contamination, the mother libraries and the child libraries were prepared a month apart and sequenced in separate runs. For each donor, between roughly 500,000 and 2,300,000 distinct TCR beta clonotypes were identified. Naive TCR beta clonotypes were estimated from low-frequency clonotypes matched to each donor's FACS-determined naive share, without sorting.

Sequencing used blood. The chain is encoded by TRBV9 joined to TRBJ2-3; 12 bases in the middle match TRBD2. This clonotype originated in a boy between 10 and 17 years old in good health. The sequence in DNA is TGTGCCAGCAGCGGACTAGCGGGGGCTGGAGATACGCAGTATTTT. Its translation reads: CASSGLAGAGDTQYF.